Listed below are T cell receptor beta chains from one sample, sequenced in a study of cytomegalovirus exposure and HLA in healthy donors. The repertoire was sequenced with immunoSEQ multiplex PCR; TCRdb's copy has only in-frame clones and lacks some. Of about 240,000 clones in the sample, about 86% were seen once. The sequencing input was PBMCs. All receptors derive from a woman aged 25-40 years in good health and CMV-seropositive. The CDR3 runs from the conserved cysteine through the conserved F or W. The D gene is left open where the match is weak. Clone size is shown for a subset of rows, as once, few, many or a class of expanded clone.

j_gene	v_gene	d_gene	abundance	CDR3aa	CDR3nt
TRBJ2-4	TRBV10-2	NA	NA	CASSESGGENIQYF	TGCGCCAGCAGTGAGTCTGGGGGCGAAAACATTCAGTACTTC
TRBJ1-2	TRBV11-3	NA	NA	CASSLGGAGYTF	TGTGCCAGCAGCTTAGGTGGGGCTGGCTACACCTTC
TRBJ2-3	TRBV6-5	TRBD1	NA	CASRRQGSSPLTQYF	TGTGCCAGCAGGCGACAGGGCTCATCGCCCTTAACGCAGTATTTT
TRBJ2-7	TRBV27	TRBD2	once	CASRGTSELFDEQYF	TGTGCCAGCAGAGGGACTAGCGAGCTATTCGACGAGCAGTACTTC
TRBJ2-1	TRBV7-7	TRBD2	NA	CASSKHSGSAYNEQFF	TGTGCCAGCAGCAAACATAGCGGGAGTGCCTACAATGAGCAGTTCTTC
TRBJ2-7	TRBV10-1	TRBD1	NA	CASSGLGDSTYEQYF	TGCGCCAGCAGTGGACTCGGGGACAGCACCTACGAGCAGTACTTC
TRBJ2-3	TRBV10-1	TRBD2	NA	CARNREREYTDTQYF	TGCGCCAGGAACAGAGAGCGGGAGTACACAGATACGCAGTATTTT
TRBJ2-5	TRBV4-1	TRBD1	NA	CASSQVVTGESQYF	TGCGCCAGCAGCCAAGTGGTGACAGGGGAATCCCAGTACTTC
TRBJ2-2	TRBV2	TRBD2	once	CASSESLAGNTGELFF	TGTGCCAGCAGTGAAAGTCTAGCGGGAAACACCGGGGAGCTGTTTTTT
TRBJ1-1	TRBV6-4	TRBD1	NA	CASSPGGSSVTEAFF	TGTGCCAGCAGCCCAGGGGGCTCGTCGGTCACTGAAGCTTTCTTT
TRBJ2-7	TRBV11-3	TRBD1	NA	CASSARDRAAEQYF	TGTGCCAGCAGCGCCCGGGACAGGGCGGCCGAGCAGTACTTC
TRBJ1-3	TRBV5-8	NA	NA	CASSLVAEEGRNTIYF	TGTGCCAGCAGCTTGGTTGCGGAAGAGGGTAGAAACACCATATATTTT
TRBJ2-3	TRBV2	NA	NA	CASKPRDTDTQYF	TGTGCCAGCAAACCTCGGGACACAGATACGCAGTATTTT
TRBJ2-1	TRBV6-4	NA	NA	CASSVGDTYNEQFF	TGTGCCAGCAGTGTAGGGGACACCTACAATGAGCAGTTCTTC
TRBJ2-7	TRBV7-2	TRBD2	NA	CASSWGLAGDPYEQYF	TGTGCCAGCAGCTGGGGACTAGCGGGAGACCCCTACGAGCAGTACTTC
TRBJ1-4	TRBV5-1	NA	NA	CASSLGVSREKLFF	TGCGCCAGCAGCTTGGGAGTCAGCAGGGAAAAACTGTTTTTT
TRBJ2-3	TRBV9	TRBD2	NA	CASSARTSLDTQYF	TGTGCCAGCAGCGCACGGACTAGCTTGGATACGCAGTATTTT
TRBJ2-5	TRBV11-2	NA	NA	CASSSKETQYF	TGTGCCAGCAGCTCTAAAGAGACCCAGTACTTC
TRBJ2-7	TRBV19	NA	NA	CASSIRGGYEQYF	TGTGCCAGTAGTATACGCGGCGGCTACGAGCAGTACTTC
TRBJ2-7	TRBV13	TRBD2	few	CASSLEGWGGSGYEQYF	TGTGCCAGCAGCTTAGAGGGTTGGGGCGGGAGTGGCTACGAGCAGTACTTC
TRBJ2-1	TRBV7-9	TRBD2	NA	CASSFISGHYNEQFF	TGTGCCAGCAGCTTCATTAGCGGGCACTACAATGAGCAGTTCTTC
TRBJ1-2	TRBV28	TRBD1	NA	CASSPPPGDRPYGYTF	TGTGCCAGCAGTCCACCCCCGGGGGACAGGCCCTATGGCTACACCTTC
TRBJ1-1	TRBV19	NA	NA	CASSWGDDTEAFF	TGTGCCAGTAGCTGGGGGGACGACACTGAAGCTTTCTTT
TRBJ1-5	TRBV5-1	NA	NA	CASSSGGGQPQHF	TGCGCCAGCAGCTCGGGGGGCGGTCAGCCCCAGCATTTT
TRBJ2-7	TRBV2	TRBD1	NA	CASRSGTGWDEQYF	TGTGCCAGCAGGTCGGGGACAGGGTGGGACGAGCAGTACTTC
TRBJ2-1	TRBV10-1	TRBD2	NA	CASSTSGPYNEQFF	TGCGCCAGCTCGACTAGCGGACCCTACAATGAGCAGTTCTTC
TRBJ2-3	TRBV6-5	TRBD1	NA	CASRRGQGGDTQYF	TGTGCCAGCAGACGGGGACAGGGCGGAGATACGCAGTATTTT
TRBJ2-7	TRBV6-1	NA	NA	CASSASSEQYF	TGTGCCAGCAGTGCCTCTAGTGAGCAGTACTTC
TRBJ2-1	TRBV28	NA	NA	CASRNLRQASYNEQFF	TGTGCCAGCAGAAACTTACGACAGGCTTCCTACAATGAGCAGTTCTTC
TRBJ2-5	TRBV28	NA	NA	CASSWVYGTRGEETQYF	TGTGCCAGCAGTTGGGTTTACGGGACAAGGGGCGAAGAGACCCAGTACTTC
TRBJ2-1	TRBV7-3	TRBD2	NA	CASSLQSGSWNEQFF	TGTGCCAGCAGCTTACAAAGCGGGAGTTGGAATGAGCAGTTCTTC
TRBJ2-7	TRBV19	TRBD2	few	CASGLAGGREQYF	TGTGCCAGTGGACTAGCGGGAGGGAGGGAGCAGTACTTC
TRBJ2-7	TRBV7-9	NA	NA	CASSLGELLAYEQYF	TGTGCCAGCAGCTTAGGTGAACTTCTCGCCTACGAGCAGTACTTC
TRBJ2-1	TRBV27	NA	NA	CASSLPPTRANNEQFF	TGTGCCAGCAGTTTGCCCCCCACGAGGGCTAACAATGAGCAGTTCTTC
TRBJ2-5	TRBV23-1	TRBD2	NA	CASSQGREGKTQYF	TGCGCCAGCAGTCAAGGCAGGGAGGGAAAGACCCAGTACTTC
TRBJ2-3	TRBV4-1	NA	NA	CASSSSAGLSTDTQYF	TGCGCCAGCAGCTCATCCGCAGGGCTTAGCACAGATACGCAGTATTTT
TRBJ2-1	TRBV7-2	TRBD1	NA	CASSSHWTGGYNEQFF	TGTGCCAGCAGCTCTCATTGGACAGGGGGTTACAATGAGCAGTTCTTC
TRBJ2-6	TRBV10-3	TRBD1	NA	CAISATGGTGANVLTF	TGTGCCATCAGCGCCACAGGGGGCACTGGGGCCAACGTCCTGACTTTC
TRBJ2-4	TRBV5-8	NA	NA	CASSLVEAIQYF	TGTGCCAGCAGCTTGGTAGAAGCCATTCAGTACTTC
TRBJ2-5	TRBV4-2	TRBD2	NA	CASSRQTSGGETQYF	TGTGCCAGCAGCCGCCAGACTAGCGGGGGGGAGACCCAGTACTTC
TRBJ2-7	TRBV20-1	NA	NA	CSASRGEQYF	TGCAGTGCCTCAAGGGGAGAGCAGTACTTC
TRBJ2-7	TRBV7-6	NA	NA	CASSLGGEDTYEQYF	TGTGCCAGCAGCTTAGGGGGGGAGGACACCTACGAGCAGTACTTC
TRBJ2-1	TRBV6-1	TRBD2	NA	CASSDPGTSAYNEQFF	TGTGCCAGCAGTGACCCCGGGACTAGCGCGTACAATGAGCAGTTCTTC
TRBJ2-3	TRBV19	NA	NA	CASSIGGGASTDTQYF	TGTGCCAGTAGTATTGGTGGCGGTGCTAGCACAGATACGCAGTATTTT
TRBJ2-7	TRBV5-1	NA	NA	CASSIQGEVTEQYF	TGCGCCAGCAGCATACAGGGAGAGGTCACCGAGCAGTACTTC
TRBJ2-7	TRBV19	TRBD1	NA	CASSIVGDRGSSTYEQYF	TGTGCCAGTAGTATAGTGGGAGACAGGGGGTCATCGACCTACGAGCAGTACTTC
TRBJ1-1	TRBV28	NA	NA	CASSLGFRNTEAFF	TGTGCCAGCAGTTTAGGCTTCCGGAACACTGAAGCTTTCTTT
TRBJ2-2	TRBV30	NA	once	CARRGSLSTGELFF	TGTGCCCGAAGAGGGTCTCTCTCCACCGGGGAGCTGTTTTTT
TRBJ2-1	TRBV11-2	TRBD2	NA	CASSPWTGTSGNEQFF	TGTGCCAGCAGCCCATGGACCGGGACTAGCGGGAATGAGCAGTTCTTC
TRBJ2-7	TRBV5-1	TRBD1	NA	CATSGTGGLDEQYF	TGCGCCACCTCGGGGACAGGGGGCCTAGACGAGCAGTACTTC
TRBJ2-3	TRBV7-3	TRBD2	NA	CASSLNSGRAADTQYF	TGTGCCAGCAGCCTTAATAGCGGGAGGGCCGCAGATACGCAGTATTTT
TRBJ1-4	TRBV5-1	NA	NA	CASSLAAGDYEELFF	TGCGCCAGCAGCTTGGCGGCAGGGGACTATGAGGAACTGTTTTTT
TRBJ2-3	TRBV19	TRBD2	NA	CASSTLAGVSNTQYF	TGTGCCAGTAGTACACTAGCGGGAGTGTCAAATACGCAGTATTTT
TRBJ2-1	TRBV7-9	NA	NA	CASSLVVFEQFF	TGTGCCAGCAGCTTAGTAGTGTTTGAGCAGTTCTTC
TRBJ2-2	TRBV7-6	NA	NA	CASSLVLADNTGELFF	TGTGCCAGCAGCTTAGTTCTAGCAGATAACACCGGGGAGCTGTTTTTT
TRBJ2-2	TRBV6-5	NA	NA	CASNPRTRSDGELFF	TGTGCCAGCAACCCCCGAACACGTTCCGACGGGGAGCTGTTTTTT
TRBJ2-7	TRBV9	NA	NA	CASSVAGDPAYEQYF	TGTGCCAGCAGCGTAGCAGGGGACCCCGCCTACGAGCAGTACTTC
TRBJ1-2	TRBV5-6	NA	NA	CASRIEGVGYTF	TGTGCCAGCAGAATCGAAGGAGTTGGCTACACCTTC
TRBJ2-1	TRBV5-1	TRBD2	NA	CASSLPGLAGRGSYNEQFF	TGCGCCAGCAGCTTACCAGGACTAGCGGGAAGAGGGTCCTACAATGAGCAGTTCTTC
TRBJ2-7	TRBV5-1	NA	once	CASSLSSSSYEQYF	TGCGCCAGCAGCTTGAGTAGTAGCTCCTACGAGCAGTACTTC